Listed below are T cell receptor beta chains from one sample, sequenced in a study of shared T cell receptors in the human thymus. The assay was immunoSEQ multiplex PCR, and TCRdb's table has in-frame clones only and misses some. The table lists about 610,000 clones, more than 75% of them singletons. These data are also associated with another study on human thymus T cells.

Sequencing input: thymocytes. These TCRs come from a boy under two years old with a congenital heart defect. The CDR3 runs from the conserved cysteine through the conserved F or W. The D gene is left open where the match is weak. Clone size is shown for a subset of rows, as once, few, many or a class of expanded clone.

d_call	v_call	clone_size	j_call	cdr3_nt	cdr3_aa
TRBD2	TRBV7-9	NA	TRBJ2-5	TGTGCCAGCAGCGGGACTAGCGGAGGCCCGGTGGAGACCCAGTACTTC	CASSGTSGGPVETQYF
TRBD1	TRBV30	once	TRBJ1-5	TGTGCCTATAGGACAGGGCCAAATCAGCCCCAGCATTTT	CAYRTGPNQPQHF
TRBD2	TRBV2	NA	TRBJ2-1	TGTGCCAGCAGTGAACGGTGGGGTCTAGCGGGAGTGGGTAATGAGCAGTTCTTC	CASSERWGLAGVGNEQFF
TRBD2	TRBV11-3	NA	TRBJ2-3	TGTGCCAGCAGCTTAGACGTCGTGCGGGAGGGTCTCCCAGATACGCAGTATTTT	CASSLDVVREGLPDTQYF
TRBD2	TRBV28	NA	TRBJ2-3	TGTGCCAGCAGTTTCCCCGGACTAGCGGGACGCGATACGCAGTATTTT	CASSFPGLAGRDTQYF
NA	TRBV19	NA	TRBJ2-3	TGTGCCAGTAGGGGGGGTTCCACAGATACGCAGTATTTT	CASRGGSTDTQYF
NA	TRBV5-6	NA	TRBJ2-7	TGTGCCAGCAGCTTGACTAGAAGAATATCCTACGAGCAGTACTTC	CASSLTRRISYEQYF
TRBD2	TRBV28	NA	TRBJ2-7	TGTGCCAGCAGTTTATATAACGGGGCTAAAAGCGGGAGGTCCTACGAGCAGTACTTC	CASSLYNGAKSGRSYEQYF
TRBD2	TRBV15	NA	TRBJ2-1	TGTGCCACCAGCAGAGATGGCGGGAGGGTGTACAATGAGCAGTTCTTC	CATSRDGGRVYNEQFF
TRBD2	TRBV11-3	once	TRBJ2-5	TGTGCCAGCAGCCGGGGGGGACCCAAGGAGCGGGAGACCCAGTACTTC	CASSRGGPKERETQYF
TRBD2	TRBV25-1	NA	TRBJ2-1	TGTGCCAGCAGTGTGGAAGCCGGGACTAGCGGCCTCAATGAGCAGTTCTTC	CASSVEAGTSGLNEQFF
TRBD1	TRBV27	NA	TRBJ1-3	TGTGCCAGCAGTTTAAGGGCAGGGGGCCCCGCTGGAAACACCATATATTTT	CASSLRAGGPAGNTIYF
NA	TRBV27	NA	TRBJ2-2	TGTGCCATAGCCCGAGGCGGGGAGCTGTTTTTT	CAIARGGELFF
NA	TRBV4-2	NA	TRBJ1-5	TGTGCCAGCAGCCAAGACAGTCCTAGCAATCAGCCCCAGCATTTT	CASSQDSPSNQPQHF
NA	TRBV30	NA	TRBJ2-7	TGTGCCTGGAGTGTACTCGCGGACTCCTACGAGCAGTACTTC	CAWSVLADSYEQYF
TRBD2	TRBV4-1	NA	TRBJ2-7	TGCGCCAGCAGCCAAGTGTATGCGGGAGGGCCCGGGGACGAGCAGTACTTC	CASSQVYAGGPGDEQYF
TRBD2	TRBV2	once	TRBJ2-5	TGTGCCAGCAGTGAAATCCTAGCGGGAGAGGGGGGAGAGACCCAGTACTTC	CASSEILAGEGGETQYF
NA	TRBV10-2	NA	TRBJ2-3	TGCGCCAGCAGCCATACTAGGGGCACAGATACGCAGTATTTT	CASSHTRGTDTQYF
TRBD2	TRBV27	NA	TRBJ2-3	TGTGCCAGCAGTTCTAACCAGGGACTAGCGGGAGATACAGATACGCAGTATTTT	CASSSNQGLAGDTDTQYF
TRBD2	TRBV27	NA	TRBJ2-7	TGTGCCAGCGGCTCCGGGACTAGCAGTTACGAGCAGTACTTC	CASGSGTSSYEQYF
TRBD2	TRBV5-6	NA	TRBJ2-2	TGTGCCAGCGGCTTATGGCGGGAGGGGGGCACCGGGGAGCTGTTTTTT	CASGLWREGGTGELFF
TRBD2	TRBV11-3	NA	TRBJ2-2	TGTGCCAGCAACTACCTAGGGGAGGGTAGTAACACCGGGGAGCTGTTTTTT	CASNYLGEGSNTGELFF
NA	TRBV5-1	NA	TRBJ1-1	TGCGCCAGCAGCTTGTATATCAGGAACACTGAAGCTTTCTTT	CASSLYIRNTEAFF
TRBD2	TRBV14	NA	TRBJ2-1	TGTGCCAGCAGAGCGGGGGGGACTAGCGGCCGGACGCAGTTCTTC	CASRAGGTSGRTQFF
TRBD2	TRBV6-5	once	TRBJ2-1	TGTGCCAGCGGTAAGGGACTAGCGGACAATGAGCAGTTCTTC	CASGKGLADNEQFF
TRBD2	TRBV6-6	NA	TRBJ2-3	TGTGCCAGCAGTAGGACTAGCGGGAGTACAGATACGCAGTATTTT	CASSRTSGSTDTQYF
NA	TRBV7-3	NA	TRBJ1-5	TGTGCCAGCGGCCCATACAGCAATCAGCCCCAGCATTTT	CASGPYSNQPQHF
NA	TRBV27	NA	TRBJ2-3	TGTGCCAGCAGTACAGGGTCGAATACGCAGTATTTT	CASSTGSNTQYF
NA	TRBV5-1	once	TRBJ2-3	TGCGCCAGCAGCTTAACAGAATCCAGCACAGATACGCAGTATTTT	CASSLTESSTDTQYF
TRBD1	TRBV5-1	once	TRBJ2-7	TGCGCCAGCAGAATCGACAGGGACCACGAGCAGTACTTC	CASRIDRDHEQYF
TRBD1	TRBV19	NA	TRBJ1-5	TGTGCCAGTAGGGTCCAGGGGGCGAGCAATCAGCCCCAGCATTTT	CASRVQGASNQPQHF
NA	TRBV6-7	NA	TRBJ2-2	TGTGCCCGCACGCATAGTCCCGGGGAGCTGTTTTTT	CARTHSPGELFF
TRBD2	TRBV7-7	NA	TRBJ2-3	TGTGCCAGCAGCTTAGCTGCGGGAGAAGGAGATACGCAGTATTTT	CASSLAAGEGDTQYF
NA	TRBV12-1	NA	TRBJ1-2	TGTGCCAGCAGCTTAGGGACGGGGGGGTTCTATGGCTACACCTTC	CASSLGTGGFYGYTF
NA	TRBV30	NA	TRBJ1-4	TGTGCCTGGAGTGTACTGGAGACAGCCTTGAAGAGTAATGAAAAACTGTTTTTT	CAWSVLETALKSNEKLFF
TRBD2	TRBV19	few	TRBJ2-7	TGTGCCAGTAGTATCGGGGCGGGAGGTTGGTACGAGCAGTACTTC	CASSIGAGGWYEQYF
TRBD2	TRBV7-2	NA	TRBJ2-7	TGTGCCAGCAGCTTAGCTACTAGCGGGAGGGCCGGGGAGCAGTACTTC	CASSLATSGRAGEQYF
TRBD2	TRBV5-4	NA	TRBJ2-1	TGTGCCAGCAGCCCCGGGACTAGCGGGCCACCCCTGGGGAATGAGCAGTTCTTC	CASSPGTSGPPLGNEQFF